A selection of T cell receptor beta chains follows, all from one sample in a study of blood T cell repertoires in COVID-19. The data were produced by immunoSEQ multiplex PCR, yet TCRdb's version contains in-frame clones alone and is incomplete. The sample carries roughly 250,000 clones, about 85% recorded once. Sequencing input: peripheral blood. These receptors came from a man aged 35 to 55 with acute or convalescent COVID-19. Each CDR3 is given with its conserved first and last residue. The order of the fields is V gene, clone size, J gene, D gene, CDR3 DNA, CDR3 protein. The D gene is left open where the match is weak. Only some rows state a clone size, as once, few, many or a class for expanded clones.

TRBV30,NA,TRBJ1-2,NA,TGTGCCTGGACCCGGACAGAATATGGCTACACCTTC,CAWTRTEYGYTF
TRBV3-1/TRBV3-2,NA,TRBJ1-2,NA,TGTGCCAGCAGCCAAGGCCCTACAGGCAACTATGGCTACACCTTC,CASSQGPTGNYGYTF
TRBV7-3,NA,TRBJ2-1,NA,TGTGCCAGCAGCCCACAGGGCCGCGAGTACAATGAGCAGTTCTTC,CASSPQGREYNEQFF
TRBV11-2,NA,TRBJ2-3,NA,TGTGCCAGCAGCTTAGCTGCAGGGGCCGTCGCAGATACGCAGTATTTT,CASSLAAGAVADTQYF
TRBV7-6,once,TRBJ2-7,TRBD1,TGTGCCAGCAGCCCGACCGCCTCCGGGACAGTCCCCTACGAGCAGTACTTC,CASSPTASGTVPYEQYF
TRBV30,NA,TRBJ1-1,NA,TGTGCCTGGAGTGTACTCATGAACACTGAAGCTTTCTTT,CAWSVLMNTEAFF
TRBV9,NA,TRBJ1-1,NA,TGTGCCAGCAGCGACCGGGGGAACACTGAAGCTTTCTTT,CASSDRGNTEAFF
TRBV12-3/TRBV12-4,NA,TRBJ2-6,TRBD2,TGTGCCAGCAGGAGCCCTAGGGCGGGAGGTCTGACTTTC,CASRSPRAGGLTF
TRBV7-2,NA,TRBJ1-6,TRBD1,TGTGCCAGCAGCCGGGAGCAGGACAGGGTTGATTCACCCCTCCACTTT,CASSREQDRVDSPLHF
TRBV2,NA,TRBJ2-7,TRBD2,TGTGCCAGCGTCCCGGGAGGGGTTGTCTACGAGCAGTACTTC,CASVPGGVVYEQYF
TRBV6-5,NA,TRBJ1-1,NA,TGTGCCAGCAGTTACCATACTGAACAGGGGAACACTGAAGCTTTCTTT,CASSYHTEQGNTEAFF
TRBV4-3,NA,TRBJ1-1,NA,TGCGCCAGCAGCCTTACGGGCACTGAAGCTTTCTTT,CASSLTGTEAFF
TRBV7-2,NA,TRBJ2-3,TRBD1,TGTGCCAGCAGCCCACAGGGGTCTTACACAGATACGCAGTATTTT,CASSPQGSYTDTQYF
TRBV5-1,NA,TRBJ1-4,TRBD1,TGCGCCAGCAGCCGGGACAGCGTTAATGAAAAACTGTTTTTT,CASSRDSVNEKLFF
TRBV10-3,NA,TRBJ2-7,TRBD2,TGTGCCATCAGCGTCGGACTAGCGGGGGGTAGCTCCTACGAGCAGTACTTC,CAISVGLAGGSSYEQYF
TRBV6-2/TRBV6-3,NA,TRBJ1-5,TRBD1,TGTGCCAGCAGTCGGACAGGGGGTCGCAATCAGCCCCAGCATTTT,CASSRTGGRNQPQHF
TRBV10-3,once,TRBJ2-7,TRBD1,TGTGCCATCAGAAAGGGACAGGTGGACGAGCAGTACTTC,CAIRKGQVDEQYF
TRBV19,NA,TRBJ1-2,NA,TGTGCCAGTAGTATTCCGGGAATGGTCAACTATGGCTACACCTTC,CASSIPGMVNYGYTF
TRBV9,NA,TRBJ2-3,TRBD2,TGTGCCAGCAGCGTAGCGGGGGGGCCGGATACGCAGTATTTT,CASSVAGGPDTQYF
TRBV7-3,NA,TRBJ2-1,TRBD2,TGTGCCAGCAGCCGGCTTGCGCTTAGCGGGGAGCAGTTCTTC,CASSRLALSGEQFF
TRBV15,NA,TRBJ1-2,NA,TGTGCCACCAGCAGAGATCTTTCTGGCTACACCTTC,CATSRDLSGYTF
TRBV27,NA,TRBJ2-7,NA,TGTGCCAGCAGTCCCAAACAGAGCTCCTACGAGCAGTACTTC,CASSPKQSSYEQYF
TRBV5-4,NA,TRBJ2-5,TRBD1,TGTGCCAGCAGCTTGAATACCCAGGGGGCTGAGACCCAGTACTTC,CASSLNTQGAETQYF
TRBV15,NA,TRBJ1-1,NA,TGTGCCACCAGCAAAGGGACATTTAACACTGAAGCTTTCTTT,CATSKGTFNTEAFF
TRBV27,NA,TRBJ2-7,TRBD1,TGTGCCAGCAGGGAAGCGGGACAGGGGGCCACAGAGCAGTACTTC,CASREAGQGATEQYF
TRBV4-1,once,TRBJ2-5,NA,TGCGCCAGCAGCCAGGGACTTGGGATGGCCCAGTACTTC,CASSQGLGMAQYF
TRBV3-1/TRBV3-2,few,TRBJ1-1,NA,TGTGCCAGTGCCCCTGCGGTCTACACTGAAGCTTTCTTT,CASAPAVYTEAFF